A selection of T cell receptor beta chains follows, all from one sample in a study of molecular identifiers for immune sequencing clone quantification. One entry per CDR3 protein results from TCRdb running MiXCR on the PCR reads. The repertoire holds about half a million distinct CDR3 sequences, with roughly 26% as singletons. Sequencing was carried out using naive CD8+ T cells from blood, with Jurkat cell RNA spiked in. Every receptor here comes from a human donor in good health. Some libraries in this study had Jurkat cell RNA spiked in. Each CDR3 is given with its conserved first and last residue. Each record gives: J gene, V gene, CDR3 protein.

j_call: TRBJ2-7; v_call: TRBV6-2/TRBV6-3; cdr3_aa: CASTPGDRSYEQYF
j_call: TRBJ2-2; v_call: TRBV7-2; cdr3_aa: CASSLGPELNTGELFF
j_call: TRBJ2-2; v_call: TRBV7-9; cdr3_aa: CASSSGLAVNTGELFF
j_call: TRBJ2-3; v_call: TRBV7-9; cdr3_aa: CASSLGGASDTQYF
j_call: TRBJ1-1; v_call: TRBV19; cdr3_aa: CASSTTGGPEAFF
j_call: TRBJ1-1; v_call: TRBV29-1; cdr3_aa: CSVWETGFTEAFF
j_call: TRBJ2-2; v_call: TRBV7-2; cdr3_aa: CASSLGMGVSGTTTGELFF
j_call: TRBJ2-5; v_call: TRBV6-2/TRBV6-3; cdr3_aa: CASSPGLGAYQETQYF
j_call: TRBJ2-7; v_call: TRBV27; cdr3_aa: CASSPGTGGRWYEQYF
j_call: TRBJ2-3; v_call: TRBV12-3/TRBV12-4; cdr3_aa: CASGHRQSSTDTQYF
j_call: TRBJ2-7; v_call: TRBV5-5; cdr3_aa: CASSLEGQGDYEQYF
j_call: TRBJ1-1; v_call: TRBV27; cdr3_aa: CASMWTLNTEAFF
j_call: TRBJ1-1; v_call: TRBV20-1; cdr3_aa: CNAKPQGHTEAFF